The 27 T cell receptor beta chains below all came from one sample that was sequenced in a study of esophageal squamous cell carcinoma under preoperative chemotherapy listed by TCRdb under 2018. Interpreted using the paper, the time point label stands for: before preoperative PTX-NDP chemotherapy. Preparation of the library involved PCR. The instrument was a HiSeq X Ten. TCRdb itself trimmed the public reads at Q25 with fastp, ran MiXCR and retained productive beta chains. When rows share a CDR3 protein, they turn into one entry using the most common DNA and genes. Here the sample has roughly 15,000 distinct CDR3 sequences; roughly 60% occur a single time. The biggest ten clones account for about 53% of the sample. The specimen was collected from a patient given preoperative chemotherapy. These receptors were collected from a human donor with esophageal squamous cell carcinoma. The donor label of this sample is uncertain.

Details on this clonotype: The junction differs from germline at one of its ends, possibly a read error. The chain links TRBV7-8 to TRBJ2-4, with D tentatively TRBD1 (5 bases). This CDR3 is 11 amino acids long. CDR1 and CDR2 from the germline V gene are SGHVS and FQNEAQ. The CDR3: CGGSAQEAQYF. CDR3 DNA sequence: TGTGGGGGCAGCGCCCAAGAAGCGCAGTATTTC.

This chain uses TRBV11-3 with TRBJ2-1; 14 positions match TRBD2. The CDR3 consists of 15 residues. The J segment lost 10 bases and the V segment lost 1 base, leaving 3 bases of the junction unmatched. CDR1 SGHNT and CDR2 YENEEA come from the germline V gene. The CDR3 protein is CASSLGGLAGEEQFF. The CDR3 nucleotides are TGTGCCAGCAGCTTAGGGGGACTAGCGGGAGAGGAGCAGTTCTTC.

The CDR3 DNA sequence: TGTGGCGGCAGGGGAGGGTGCCCCACAGATACGCAGTACTTC. Protein product: CGGRGGCPTDTQYF. The chain links TRBV6-8 to TRBJ2-3; tentatively, D is TRBD2 (7 bases). The DNA end lines up better with TRBJ2-7; the J call may be wrong. The germline V gene has CDR1 MNHGY and CDR2 SAAAGT. The CDR3 has 14 residues.

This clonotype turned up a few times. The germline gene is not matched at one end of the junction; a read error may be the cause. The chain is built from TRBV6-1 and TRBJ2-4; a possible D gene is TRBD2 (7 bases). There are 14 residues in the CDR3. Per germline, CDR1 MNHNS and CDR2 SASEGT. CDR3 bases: TGTGCCAGCAGGGGGGGGCGCGCCAAAAACACGCAGTACTTT. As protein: CASRGGRAKNTQYF.

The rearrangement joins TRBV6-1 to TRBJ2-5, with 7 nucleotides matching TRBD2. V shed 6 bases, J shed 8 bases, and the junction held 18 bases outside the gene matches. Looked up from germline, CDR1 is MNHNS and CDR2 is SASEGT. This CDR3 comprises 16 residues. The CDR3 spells CASRGGGSGGPDTQYF. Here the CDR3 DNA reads TGTGCCAGCAGGGGAGGTGGGTCGGGAGGCCCAGATACCCAGTACTTC.

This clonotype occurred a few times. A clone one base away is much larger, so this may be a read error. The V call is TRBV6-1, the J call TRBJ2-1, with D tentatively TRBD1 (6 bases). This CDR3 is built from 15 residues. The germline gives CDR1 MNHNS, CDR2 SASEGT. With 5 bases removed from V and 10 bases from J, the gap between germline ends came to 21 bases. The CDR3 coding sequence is TGTGCCAGCAGTCCTACTACCACAGGGTCAAGCGAGCAGTTCTTC. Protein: CASSPTTTGSSEQFF.

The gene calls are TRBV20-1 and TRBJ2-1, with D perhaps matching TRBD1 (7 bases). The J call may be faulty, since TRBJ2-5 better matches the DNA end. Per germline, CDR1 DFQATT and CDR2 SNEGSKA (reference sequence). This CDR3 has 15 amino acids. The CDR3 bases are TGCAGTGCTACGCGGGACAGCTCGACAGGGGAGACCCAGTACTTC. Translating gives CSATRDSSTGETQYF.

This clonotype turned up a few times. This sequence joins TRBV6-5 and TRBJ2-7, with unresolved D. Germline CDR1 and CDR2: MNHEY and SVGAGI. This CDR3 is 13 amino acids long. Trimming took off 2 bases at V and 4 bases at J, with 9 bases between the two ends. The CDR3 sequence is CASSYRDQYEQYF. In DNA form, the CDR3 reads TGTGCCAGCAGTTACCGAGATCAATACGAGCAGTACTTC.

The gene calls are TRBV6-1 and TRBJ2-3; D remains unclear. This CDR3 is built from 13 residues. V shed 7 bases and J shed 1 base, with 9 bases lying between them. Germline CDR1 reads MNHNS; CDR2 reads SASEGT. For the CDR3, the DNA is TGTGCCAGCACCCAAGACGGCACAGATACGCAGTATTTT. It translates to CASTQDGTDTQYF.

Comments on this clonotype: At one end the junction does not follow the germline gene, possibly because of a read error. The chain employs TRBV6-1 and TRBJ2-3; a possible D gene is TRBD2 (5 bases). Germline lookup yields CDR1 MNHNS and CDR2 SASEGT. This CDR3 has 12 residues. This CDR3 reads CASRLAPETQYF. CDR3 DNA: TGTGCCAGCCGGCTAGCCCCAGAGACGCAGTATTTC.

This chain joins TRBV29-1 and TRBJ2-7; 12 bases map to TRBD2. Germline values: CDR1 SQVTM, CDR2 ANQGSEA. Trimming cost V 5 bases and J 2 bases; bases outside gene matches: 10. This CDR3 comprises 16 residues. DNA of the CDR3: TGCAGCGTTATGGCTAGCGGGAGGGGGTCCCCCTACGAGCAGTACTTC. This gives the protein CSVMASGRGSPYEQYF.

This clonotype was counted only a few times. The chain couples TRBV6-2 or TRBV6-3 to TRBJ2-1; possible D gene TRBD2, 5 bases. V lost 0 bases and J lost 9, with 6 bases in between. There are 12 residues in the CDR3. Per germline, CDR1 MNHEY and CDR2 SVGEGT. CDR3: CASSYSGGEQFF. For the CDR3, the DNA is TGTGCCAGCAGTTACTCAGGAGGTGAGCAGTTCTTC.

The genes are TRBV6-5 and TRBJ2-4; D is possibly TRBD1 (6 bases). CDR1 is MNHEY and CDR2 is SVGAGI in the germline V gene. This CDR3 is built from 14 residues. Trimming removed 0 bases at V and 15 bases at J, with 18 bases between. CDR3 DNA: TGTGCCAGCAGTTACTCTGAGGGGGTAGTGCCTCTGTACTTC. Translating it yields CASSYSEGVVPLYF.

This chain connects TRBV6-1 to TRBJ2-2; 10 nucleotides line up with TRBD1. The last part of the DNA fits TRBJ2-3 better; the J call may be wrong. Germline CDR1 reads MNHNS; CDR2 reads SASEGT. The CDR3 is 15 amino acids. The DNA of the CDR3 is TGTGCCAGCAGAACCGGACAGGGGGACACCGGTGAGCAGTATTTT. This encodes CASRTGQGDTGEQYF.

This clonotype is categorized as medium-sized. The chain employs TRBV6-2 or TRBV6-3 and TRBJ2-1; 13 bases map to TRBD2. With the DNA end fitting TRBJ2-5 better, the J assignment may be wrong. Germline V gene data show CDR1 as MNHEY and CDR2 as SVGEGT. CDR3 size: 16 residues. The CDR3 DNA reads TGTGCCAGCAGAGAAACTAGCGGGGGGGTCCGGGAGACCCAGTACTTC. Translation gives CASRETSGGVRETQYF.

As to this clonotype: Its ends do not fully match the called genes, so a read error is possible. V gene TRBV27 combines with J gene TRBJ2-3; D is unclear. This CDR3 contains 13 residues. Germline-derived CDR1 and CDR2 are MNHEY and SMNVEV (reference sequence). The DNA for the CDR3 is TGTGCCAGCGGAAGGCGAGCCACAGATACTCAGTATTTC. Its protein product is CASGRRATDTQYF.

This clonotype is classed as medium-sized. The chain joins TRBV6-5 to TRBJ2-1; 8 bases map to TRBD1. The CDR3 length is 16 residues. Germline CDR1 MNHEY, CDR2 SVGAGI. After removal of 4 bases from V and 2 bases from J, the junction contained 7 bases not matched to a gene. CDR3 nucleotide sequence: TGTGCCAGCAGTTTCACCGGGACAGGACCCTACAATGAGCAGTTCTTC. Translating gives CASSFTGTGPYNEQFF.

As DNA, the CDR3 is TGTGCGGGCGCTGGGGGGGGGGACCAAGAGACCCAGTTCTTC. It is translated as CAGAGGGDQETQFF. This chain uses TRBV6-1 with TRBJ2-5, with TRBD2 matching 7 bases. The closer fit of TRBJ2-1 to the DNA end suggests the J call may be wrong. This CDR3 comprises 14 residues. Germline V gives CDR1 MNHNS, CDR2 SASEGT.

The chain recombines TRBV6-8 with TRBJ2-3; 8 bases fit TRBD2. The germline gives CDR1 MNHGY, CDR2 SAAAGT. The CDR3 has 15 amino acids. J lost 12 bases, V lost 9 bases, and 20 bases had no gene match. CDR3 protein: CARGPGGGGEETQYF. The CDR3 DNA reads TGTGCCAGGGGTCCCGGGGGGGGGGGGGAAGAGACCCAGTATTTT.

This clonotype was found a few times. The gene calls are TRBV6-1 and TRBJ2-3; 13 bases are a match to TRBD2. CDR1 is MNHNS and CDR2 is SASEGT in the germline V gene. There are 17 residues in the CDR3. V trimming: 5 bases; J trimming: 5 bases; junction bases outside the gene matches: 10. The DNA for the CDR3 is TGTGCCAGCAGTCCACAAGGACTAGCGGGAGTGTTAGATACGCAGTATTTT. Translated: CASSPQGLAGVLDTQYF.

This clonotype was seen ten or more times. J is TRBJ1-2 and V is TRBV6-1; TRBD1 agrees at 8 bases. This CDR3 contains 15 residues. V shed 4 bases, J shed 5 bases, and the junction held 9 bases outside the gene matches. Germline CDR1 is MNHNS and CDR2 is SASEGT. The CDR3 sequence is CASSVYDRGPYGYTF. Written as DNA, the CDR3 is TGTGCCAGCAGTGTATACGACAGGGGCCCGTATGGCTACACCTTC.

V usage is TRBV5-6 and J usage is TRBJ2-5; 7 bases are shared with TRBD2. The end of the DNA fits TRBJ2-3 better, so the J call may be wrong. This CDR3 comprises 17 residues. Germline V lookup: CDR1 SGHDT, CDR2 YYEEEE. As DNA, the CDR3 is TGTGCCAGCAGCTTGGGGGGGGGGGGAAGAGGCCAAGAGACCCAGTATTTT. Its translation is CASSLGGGGRGQETQYF.

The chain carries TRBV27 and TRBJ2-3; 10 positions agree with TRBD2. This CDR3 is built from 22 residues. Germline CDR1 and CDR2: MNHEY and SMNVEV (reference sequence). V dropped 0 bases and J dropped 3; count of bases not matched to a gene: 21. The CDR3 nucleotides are TGTGCCAGCAGTTTATCTTACGGCGACGGACGGATTAAGCGGGGGGGGACAGATACGCAGTATTTT. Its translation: CASSLSYGDGRIKRGGTDTQYF.

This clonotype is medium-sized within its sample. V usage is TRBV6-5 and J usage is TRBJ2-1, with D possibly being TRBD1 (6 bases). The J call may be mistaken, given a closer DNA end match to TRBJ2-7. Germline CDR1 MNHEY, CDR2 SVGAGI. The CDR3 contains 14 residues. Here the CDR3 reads CASSYRTDLHEQYF. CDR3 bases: TGTGCCAGCAGTTACAGGACAGACCTCCACGAGCAGTACTTC.

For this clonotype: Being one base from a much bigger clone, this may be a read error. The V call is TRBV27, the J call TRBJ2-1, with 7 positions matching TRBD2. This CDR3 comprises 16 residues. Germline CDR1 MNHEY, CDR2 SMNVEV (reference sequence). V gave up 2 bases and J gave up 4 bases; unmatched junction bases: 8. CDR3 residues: CASSLVAGAVYNEQFF. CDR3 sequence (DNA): TGTGCCAGCAGTTTAGTAGCGGGTGCAGTATACAATGAGCAGTTCTTC.

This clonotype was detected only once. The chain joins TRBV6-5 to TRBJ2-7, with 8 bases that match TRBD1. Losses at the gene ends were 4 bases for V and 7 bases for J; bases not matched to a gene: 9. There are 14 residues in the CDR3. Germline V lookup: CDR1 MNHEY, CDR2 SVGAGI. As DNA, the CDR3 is TGTGCCAGCAGTTTAGCGACAGGGGCAAAGGAGCAGTACTTC. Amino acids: CASSLATGAKEQYF.

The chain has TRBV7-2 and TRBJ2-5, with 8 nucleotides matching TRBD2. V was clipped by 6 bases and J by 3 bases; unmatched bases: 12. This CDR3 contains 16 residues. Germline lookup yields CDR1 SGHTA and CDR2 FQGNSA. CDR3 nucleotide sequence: TGTGCCAGCAGGGGGGGTCCGGGAGCGGGAGAAGAGACCCAGTACTTC. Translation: CASRGGPGAGEETQYF.